Each of the 21 T cell receptor beta chains below was sequenced from the same sample in a study of cytomegalovirus exposure and HLA in healthy donors. It was with 60 Vbeta and 13 Jbeta primers that the PCR ran. The table came from immunoSEQ multiplex PCR; TCRdb's copy has only in-frame clones and leaves some out. Here the sample spans 150,000 to 200,000 clones, around 81% being singletons. The material sequenced was PBMCs. These receptors came from a woman aged 18-29 years in good health and CMV-seropositive.

The V call is TRBV7-3, the J call TRBJ1-2; D possibly corresponds to TRBD1 (6 bases). Between the trimmed V and J ends, which lost 5 bases and 10 bases, there was a span of 14 bases. The CDR3 spans 12 residues. In germline, CDR1 is SGHTA, CDR2 FQGTGA. The chain's CDR3 is CASSHSGGDYTF. The CDR3 coding sequence is TGTGCCAGCAGCCATTCTGGGGGCGACTACACCTTC. Filled out from reference TRBV7-3 and TRBJ1-2, the complete variable domain reads GAGVSQTPSNKVTEKGKYVELRCDPISGHTALYWYRQSLGQGPEFLIYFQGTGAADDSGLPNDRFFAVRPEGSVSTLKIQRTERGDSAVYLCASSHSGGDYTFGSGTRLTVV.

This clone was counted between two and nine times. The chain employs TRBV4-3 and TRBJ2-3; TRBD2 is a possible D gene (6 bases). The CDR3 extends over 14 amino acids. Looked up from germline, CDR1 is LGHNA and CDR2 is YSLEER. Trimming took 1 base from V and 1 from J, leaving 6 bases between them. CDR3 region: CASSQGGGTDTQYF. As DNA, the CDR3 is TGCGCCAGCAGCCAAGGGGGGGGCACAGATACGCAGTATTTT.

The gene calls are TRBV19 and TRBJ2-3; possible D gene TRBD1, 5 bases. V was clipped by 7 bases and J by 2 bases, with 10 bases between them. Germline V gene lookup returns CDR1 LNHDA and CDR2 SQIVND (reference sequence). The CDR3 is 13 amino acids. DNA of the CDR3: TGTGCCAGTACCGTGACAGTCACAGATACGCAGTATTTT. Amino acid sequence: CASTVTVTDTQYF.

The V call is TRBV7-9, the J call TRBJ1-1; D ambiguous. The CDR3 runs to 13 residues. Between the trimmed V and J ends, which lost 7 bases and 1 base, there was a span of 10 bases. Germline-derived CDR1 and CDR2 are SEHNR and FQNEAQ (reference sequence). The CDR3 sequence is CASIYGRNTEAFF. The CDR3 nucleotides are TGTGCCAGCATCTACGGGAGGAACACTGAAGCTTTCTTT.

The chain carries TRBV6-1 and TRBJ1-2; the D is unclear. V lost 6 bases to trimming and J lost 10 bases, with 15 bases between them. Germline CDR1 reads MNHNS; CDR2 reads SASEGT. The CDR3 contains 12 residues. DNA of the CDR3: TGTGCCAGCAGCGCCGTGGTCGGGGACTACACCTTC. Translation: CASSAVVGDYTF.

This clone appeared once. This chain joins TRBV4-1 and TRBJ2-7, with a possible D match to TRBD1 (5 bases). The CDR3 has 12 residues. V gave up 0 bases and J gave up 5 bases, with 5 bases separating them. Germline-derived CDR1 and CDR2 are MGHRA and YSYEKL. DNA of the CDR3: TGCGCCAGCAGCCAAGAAGGGGACGAGCAGTACTTC. Translation gives CASSQEGDEQYF.

The chain carries TRBV7-6 and TRBJ2-1, with 9 bases fitting TRBD1. CDR1 SGHVS and CDR2 FNYEAQ come from the germline V gene. The CDR3 covers 16 residues. After removal of 2 bases from V and 4 bases from J, the junction contained 6 bases not matched to a gene. For the CDR3, the DNA is TGTGCCAGCAGCTTAAGTGACAGGGGGGATTACAATGAGCAGTTCTTC. This sequence encodes CASSLSDRGDYNEQFF.

The chain recombines TRBV6-5 with TRBJ1-2; 7 bases agree with TRBD1. CDR3 length equals 12 residues. V was clipped by 5 bases and J by 7 bases; unmatched bases: 4. Germline CDR1 MNHEY, CDR2 SVGAGI. The CDR3 region has the DNA TGTGCCAGCAGTAGACAGGGAGTTGGCTACACCTTC. Amino acid sequence: CASSRQGVGYTF.

The CDR3 sequence is CASIRESTDYGYTF. CDR3 DNA sequence: TGTGCCAGTATTCGGGAGTCCACGGACTATGGCTACACCTTC. This rearrangement joins TRBV6-1 to TRBJ1-2, with unresolved D. This CDR3 is 14 amino acids long. Germline V CDR1 and CDR2: MNHNS, SASEGT. Trimming shortened V by 9 bases and J by 3 bases, and 17 bases separated the two germline ends.

This clone was counted a single time. The chain uses TRBV27 and TRBJ2-5; the D gene is possibly TRBD1 (6 bases). The ends were cut back, 3 bases at V and 6 bases at J, with 14 bases in the middle. CDR1 is MNHEY, CDR2 SMNVEV, per germline (reference sequence). This CDR3 is 14 amino acids long. DNA for the CDR3: TGTGCCAGCAGTTTCGGCCAGGGGCTAAAGACCCAGTACTTC. Residues: CASSFGQGLKTQYF.

V is TRBV7-6 and J is TRBJ2-2; possible D gene TRBD1, 5 bases. The V gene's germline CDR1 is SGHVS and CDR2 FNYEAQ. The CDR3 has 16 residues. Trimming shortened V by 5 bases and J by 7 bases, and 20 bases separated the two germline ends. DNA for the CDR3: TGTGCCAGCAGCGGTATTGGGGCACCTAAAGACGGGGAGCTGTTTTTT. Its translation: CASSGIGAPKDGELFF.

The chain couples TRBV7-9 to TRBJ2-1; D gene unclear. The germline V and J ends were trimmed by 5 bases and 6 bases, with 17 bases remaining between them. The CDR3 covers 15 residues. The germline V gene encodes CDR1 SEHNR and CDR2 FQNEAQ (reference sequence). The CDR3 DNA is TGTGCCAGCAGCCTGGTGGCAAAAACGGGCAATGAGCAGTTCTTC. Its translation: CASSLVAKTGNEQFF.

This clone was seen more than once but under ten times. CDR3: CASSQVPNTEAFF. The CDR3 DNA follows: TGCGCCAGCAGCCAGGTCCCGAACACTGAAGCTTTCTTT. The chain is built from TRBV5-1 and TRBJ1-1; D is ambiguous. Between the trimmed V and J ends, which lost 4 bases and 1 base, there was a span of 8 bases. CDR3 size: 13 residues. Germline V CDR1 and CDR2: SGHRS, YFSETQ.

The rearrangement uses TRBV29-1 and TRBJ1-3; D is undetermined. The CDR3 totals 13 residues. Germline V lookup: CDR1 SQVTM, CDR2 ANQGSEA. Trimming left V 6 bases short and J 0 bases short, with 9 bases between. The CDR3 loop is CSVRESSGNTIYF. The CDR3 DNA is TGCAGCGTCCGGGAGAGCTCTGGAAACACCATATATTTT.

V and J are TRBV27 and TRBJ1-6; no reliable D call. This CDR3 contains 15 residues. Trimming took off 2 bases at V and 9 bases at J, with 14 bases between the two ends. CDR1 is MNHEY and CDR2 is SMNVEV in the germline V gene (reference sequence). The CDR3 here is CASSLEWASLSPLHF. CDR3 DNA: TGTGCCAGCAGTTTAGAGTGGGCCAGCCTTTCACCCCTCCACTTT.

The chain has TRBV7-9 and TRBJ2-7; TRBD2 might be the D (5 bases). The CDR3 is 13 amino acids. The germline CDR1 and CDR2 sequences are SEHNR and FQNEAQ (reference sequence). Trimming took 6 bases from V and 3 from J, leaving 12 bases between them. As DNA, the CDR3 is TGTGCCAGCAGGGCGGGCTCGAACTACGAGCAGTACTTC. This codes for CASRAGSNYEQYF.

The rearrangement joins TRBV5-1 to TRBJ1-2; 9 bases align to TRBD1. Germline assignment: CDR1 SGHRS and CDR2 YFSETQ. Trimming removed 0 bases from V and 8 bases from J; junction bases left unmatched: 8. The CDR3 is made up of 15 amino acids. The CDR3 sequence is CASSLVLQGAEGYTF. CDR3 in DNA: TGCGCCAGCAGCTTGGTTTTACAGGGGGCGGAAGGCTACACCTTC.

The CDR3 reads CASSTRTGQFYEQYF. The CDR3 bases are TGTGCCAGCAGCACACGTACAGGCCAGTTCTACGAGCAGTACTTC. This rearrangement joins TRBV5-4 to TRBJ2-7; a weak D match, TRBD1 (5 bases). V lost 4 bases to trimming and J lost 3 bases, with 17 bases between them. The germline CDR1 and CDR2 sequences are SGHNT and YYREEE (reference sequence). The CDR3 is 15 residues long.

This clone was found once. This chain uses TRBV27 with TRBJ1-1; D call uncertain. The CDR3 has 13 amino acids. Germline V gives CDR1 MNHEY, CDR2 SMNVEV (reference sequence). The V gene lost 0 bases and the J gene lost 5 bases, with 7 bases spanning the gap. The CDR3 bases are TGTGCCAGCAGTTTATCCCCCGGTACTGAAGCTTTCTTT. Translation gives CASSLSPGTEAFF.

In this sample, this clone turned up a few times. The V gene is TRBV4-1, the J gene TRBJ1-6, with D unclear. V lost 4 bases, J lost 9 bases, and 13 bases lay in between. Germline-derived CDR1 and CDR2 are MGHRA and YSYEKL. This CDR3 spans 14 amino acids. The CDR3 DNA is TGCGCCAGCAGCCTAGTGGGCAGCGGTTCACCCCTCCACTTT. It specifies CASSLVGSGSPLHF.

The V and J genes are TRBV21-1 and TRBJ1-2; TRBD1, as called in the table, went unchecked against the DNA. TRBV21-1 is described as a pseudogene. There are 15 residues in the CDR3. Here the CDR3 reads CASSKAHRSTYGYTF. CDR3 bases: TGTGCCAGCAGCAAAGCTCACAGGTCCACGTATGGCTACACCTTC.